Listed below are T cell receptor beta chains from one sample, sequenced in a study of T cell responses to AZD1222 COVID-19 vaccine. The method was immunoSEQ multiplex PCR; TCRdb's version includes in-frame clones alone and lacks a portion of them. The repertoire holds about 260,000 clones, with roughly 93% as singletons. The sequencing used peripheral blood, collected on day 0 of AZD1222 vaccination. These receptor sequences come from an adult in good health. CDR3s include the opening cysteine and the closing phenylalanine or tryptophan. Fields, in order: D gene, J gene, clone size, V gene, CDR3 protein, CDR3 DNA. The D gene is left open where the match is weak. A clone size is listed for some rows: how often the clone was seen (once, few, many), or a class if it is expanded.

>NA|TRBJ2-1|once|TRBV9
CASGVADGSSYNEQFF
TGTGCCAGCGGCGTAGCGGACGGGTCTTCTTACAATGAGCAGTTCTTC
>NA|TRBJ2-3|NA|TRBV7-6
CASSLAGVSTDTQYF
TGTGCCAGCAGCTTAGCCGGGGTTAGCACAGATACGCAGTATTTT
>NA|TRBJ2-7|NA|TRBV18
CASSPPTGGGSRHEQYF
TGTGCCAGCTCACCACCGACCGGGGGCGGGAGTCGCCACGAGCAGTACTTC
>TRBD2|TRBJ2-2|NA|TRBV7-9
CASSLLAGEDTGELFF
TGTGCCAGCAGCCTTCTAGCGGGAGAGGACACCGGGGAGCTGTTTTTT
>NA|TRBJ1-2|NA|TRBV6-5
CASTDGGRTYGYTF
TGTGCCAGCACCGATGGGGGACGAACCTATGGCTACACCTTC
>NA|TRBJ2-6|NA|TRBV2
CASSEDRDRWGANVLTF
TGTGCCAGCAGTGAAGACAGGGACCGCTGGGGGGCCAACGTCCTGACTTTC
>NA|TRBJ1-6|NA|TRBV28
CASSLPGTNLHF
TGTGCCAGCAGTTTACCCGGGACGAACCTCCACTTT
>NA|TRBJ1-1|NA|TRBV19
CASSIVWGEGQAFF
TGTGCCAGTAGTATAGTCTGGGGCGAAGGGCAAGCTTTCTTT
>NA|TRBJ1-5|once|TRBV24-1
CATSDLTGYLDSNQPQHF
TGTGCCACCAGTGATTTGACTGGGTACCTAGATAGCAATCAGCCCCAGCATTTT
>NA|TRBJ2-7|NA|TRBV6-5
CASSPPRGEQYF
TGTGCCAGCAGTCCCCCCCGGGGCGAGCAGTACTTC
>NA|TRBJ1-2|NA|TRBV4-1
CASSLLTGTSGYTF
TGCGCCAGCAGCCTTCTAACCGGGACAAGCGGCTACACCTTC
>TRBD1|TRBJ2-5|NA|TRBV4-1
CASSQVPQGRRGHSETQYF
TGCGCCAGCAGCCAAGTCCCCCAGGGCCGCAGGGGGCATTCAGAGACCCAGTACTTC
>NA|TRBJ2-7|NA|TRBV4-3
CASSQSHGQYEQYF
TGCGCCAGCAGCCAGAGTCACGGGCAGTACGAGCAGTACTTC
>NA|TRBJ2-2|NA|TRBV21-1
CASSKVPRRGGNTGELFF
TGTGCCAGCAGCAAAGTTCCCCGGCGGGGGGGGAACACCGGGGAGCTGTTTTTT
>TRBD2|TRBJ2-4|NA|TRBV20-1
CSAPLGGIQYF
TGCAGTGCTCCCCTGGGGGGGATTCAGTACTTC
>TRBD2|TRBJ2-1|few|TRBV18
CASSRIRGTSGSSYNEQFF
TGTGCCAGCTCAAGGATACGCGGGACTAGCGGGAGCTCCTACAATGAGCAGTTCTTC
>NA|TRBJ2-7|once|TRBV13
CASSPTATHYEQYF
TGTGCCAGCAGCCCCACGGCTACCCACTACGAGCAGTACTTC
>NA|TRBJ2-7|NA|TRBV5-1
CASSLETASYEQYF
TGCGCCAGCAGCTTGGAAACTGCCTCCTACGAGCAGTACTTC
>TRBD1|TRBJ1-5|NA|TRBV19
CASSIEGQAIFNQPQHF
TGTGCCAGTAGTATAGAGGGACAGGCTATTTTCAATCAGCCCCAGCATTTT
>NA|TRBJ1-2|NA|TRBV29-1
CSVYLVQGEYGYTF
TGCAGCGTTTACCTCGTACAGGGAGAATATGGCTACACCTTC
>NA|TRBJ1-6|NA|TRBV12-3/TRBV12-4
CASSLDGSPLHF
TGTGCCAGCAGTTTAGATGGCTCACCCCTCCACTTT
>TRBD1|TRBJ2-2|NA|TRBV24-1
CATSDTGANTGELFF
TGTGCCACCAGTGATACAGGGGCCAACACCGGGGAGCTGTTTTTT
>NA|TRBJ1-2|NA|TRBV6-5
CASSYDRSYGYTF
TGTGCCAGCAGTTACGACCGTAGCTATGGCTACACCTTC
>NA|TRBJ2-3|NA|TRBV20-1
CSGTYGGFRYF
TGCAGTGGTACCTACGGGGGATTTCGGTATTTT
>TRBD2|TRBJ2-7|once|TRBV6-5
CASSHRTSGTEQYF
TGTGCCAGCAGCCATAGGACTAGCGGGACCGAGCAGTACTTC
>NA|TRBJ1-2|NA|TRBV4-3
CASSQDLWAGAVMGYTF
TGCGCCAGCAGCCAAGATCTCTGGGCAGGCGCAGTTATGGGCTACACCTTC
>NA|TRBJ1-1|NA|TRBV28
CASSLGAAAFF
TGTGCCAGCAGTTTAGGCGCGGCAGCTTTCTTT
>NA|TRBJ2-3|NA|TRBV5-1
CASSLTTDTQYF
TGCGCCAGCAGCTTAACCACAGATACGCAGTATTTT
>NA|TRBJ1-6|NA|TRBV6-5
CASSQQGSSPLHF
TGTGCCAGCAGCCAGCAAGGGAGTTCACCCCTCCACTTT
>NA|TRBJ2-7|NA|TRBV3-1/TRBV3-2
CASSPPHEQYF
TGTGCCAGCAGCCCTCCTCACGAGCAGTACTTC
>NA|TRBJ1-5|once|TRBV23-1
CASSLQHF
TGCGCCAGCAGTCTCCAGCATTTT
>NA|TRBJ2-7|once|TRBV30
CAWVGRGRPYEQYF
TGTGCCTGGGTCGGAAGGGGGAGACCCTACGAGCAGTACTTC
>NA|TRBJ1-6|NA|TRBV5-1
CASSFMPRGSPLHF
TGCGCCAGCAGCTTTATGCCTCGGGGTTCACCCCTCCACTTT
>TRBD1|TRBJ2-1|NA|TRBV7-3
CASSQDRANEQFF
TGTGCCAGCAGCCAAGACAGGGCCAATGAGCAGTTCTTC
>TRBD2|TRBJ2-5|NA|TRBV9
CASSVVASGAGTQYF
TGTGCCAGCAGCGTAGTGGCTAGCGGGGCGGGGACCCAGTACTTC
>NA|TRBJ1-2|NA|TRBV9
CASSVRDNYGYTF
TGTGCCAGCAGCGTGAGGGATAACTATGGCTACACCTTC
>TRBD2|TRBJ2-3|NA|TRBV7-9
CASSPPGGDTQYF
TGTGCCAGCAGCCCCCCGGGGGGAGATACGCAGTATTTT